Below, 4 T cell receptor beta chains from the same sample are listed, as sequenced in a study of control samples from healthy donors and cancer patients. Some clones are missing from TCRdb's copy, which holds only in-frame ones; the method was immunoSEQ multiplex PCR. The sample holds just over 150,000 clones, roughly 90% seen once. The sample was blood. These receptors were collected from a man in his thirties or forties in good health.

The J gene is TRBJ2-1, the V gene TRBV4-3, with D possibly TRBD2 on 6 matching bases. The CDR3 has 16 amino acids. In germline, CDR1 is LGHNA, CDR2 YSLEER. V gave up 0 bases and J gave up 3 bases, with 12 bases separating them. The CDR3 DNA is TGCGCCAGCAGCCAAGATGAGGCTAGCGTCTACAATGAGCAGTTCTTC. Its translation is CASSQDEASVYNEQFF.

Written as DNA, the CDR3 is TGTGCCAGTAGTATAGGTCTTCGGGCTAGCGGGGATGAGCAGTTCTTC. It codes for CASSIGLRASGDEQFF. The gene calls are TRBV19 and TRBJ2-1; TRBD2 aligns across 9 bases. This CDR3 is 16 amino acids long. CDR1 is LNHDA and CDR2 is SQIVND in the germline V gene (reference sequence). V was clipped by 1 base and J by 8 bases; unmatched bases: 9.

The CDR3 protein is CASSLGSGSYEQYF. The CDR3 DNA is TGTGCCAGCAGCTTGGGTAGCGGGAGCTACGAGCAGTACTTC. The chain uses TRBV5-5 and TRBJ2-7; 9 bases map to TRBD2. From germline, CDR1 is SGHKS and CDR2 YYEKEE (reference sequence). The V segment lost 0 bases and the J segment 3 bases; nucleotides outside the gene matches: 1. The CDR3 loop spans 14 amino acids.

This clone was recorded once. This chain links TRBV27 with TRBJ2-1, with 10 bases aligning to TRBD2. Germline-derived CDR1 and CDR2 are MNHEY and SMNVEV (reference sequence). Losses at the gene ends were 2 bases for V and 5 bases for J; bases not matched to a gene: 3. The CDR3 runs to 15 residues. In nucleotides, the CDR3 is TGTGCCAGCAGTTTAGGGCTAGCGGGAGACAATGAGCAGTTCTTC. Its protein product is CASSLGLAGDNEQFF.